The T cell receptor beta chain described here comes from a study of blood T cell repertoires in COVID-19. Germline V gene sequence: CDR1 SEHNR, CDR2 FQNEAQ (reference sequence). The CDR3 contains 14 residues. The junction had 6 bases not matched to a gene; V was cut back by 7 bases and J by 5 bases. Assay used: immunoSEQ multiplex PCR; TCRdb lists only in-frame clones, some missing. This table has about 350,000 clones, 87% appearing once. It was during active infection that Seattle patients were enrolled and then longitudinally followed. Sequenced: peripheral blood. This TCR was sampled from a man aged 30 to 45 with COVID-19, enrolled during active disease. This rearrangement joins TRBV7-9 to TRBJ1-4; TRBD1 matches at 8 bases. The CDR3 DNA is TGTGCCAGCATCCCTACAGGGGGGAATGAAAAACTGTTTTTT. Protein sequence: CASIPTGGNEKLFF.